This TCR beta chain came from a study of T cell clonotyping in hematopoietic cell transplantation. Findings and limits, study-wide: After transplant, recipient diversity fell while pathologically expanded clonotypes grew through day 180.

Profiling relied on immunoSEQ multiplex PCR, and the TCRdb table lists in-frame clones only, not all of them. The sample records tens of thousands of clones, less than 85% being singletons. V lost 4 bases, J lost 1 base, and 9 bases lay in between. The CDR3 is 14 amino acids. Germline lookup yields CDR1 SGHRS and CDR2 YFSETQ. Notes on this clone: The antigen is undetermined.

Time point: recipient sample about 28 days before transplant, after cytoreduction. Recipients were bled about 28 days pretransplant and at posttransplant days 30, 100, 180. The gene calls are TRBV5-1 and TRBJ1-3, with a tentative D call TRBD1 (5 bases). Source: peripheral blood mononuclear cells, taken before stem cell transplant. The receptor comes from a man aged 60 to 75 with acute myeloid leukemia. Some clones in this sample may be carry-over from other donors' samples. The CDR3 DNA sequence: TGCGCCAGCAGCGCAGGGTTTTCTGGAAACACCATATATTTT. This codes for CASSAGFSGNTIYF.